In its sample, the clone carrying this T cell receptor (beta chain) was seen many times. Its antigen remains unknown. Expressed TCRB transcripts were sequenced because the isolated RNA had all been reverse transcribed beforehand. The table came from immunoSEQ multiplex PCR; TCRdb's copy has only in-frame clones and leaves some out. The top ten hold approximately 0.68% of the sample, which has 130,000 to 150,000 clones, about a tenth seen once. The sample originates from a study of beta chain features in type 1 diabetes. General observations from the study: An over-representation of cells with high TCR expression could result from cDNA sequencing.

The receptor was derived from a man aged 18-30 years in good health. Specimen: central memory CD4+ T cells from blood.

The CDR3 protein is CASSQVDMGISREQYF. The CDR3 coding sequence is TGCGCCAGCAGCCAAGTGGACATGGGTATTTCGAGAGAGCAGTACTTC. The V and J genes are TRBV4-1 and TRBJ2-7; possibly TRBD1 for D (5 bases). This CDR3 has 16 residues. Trimming stripped 1 base from V and 7 bases from J, with 20 bases between. CDR1 is MGHRA, CDR2 YSYEKL, per germline.